Following are 25 T cell receptor beta chains from one sample sequenced in a study of blood T cell repertoires in COVID-19. Profiling relied on immunoSEQ multiplex PCR, and the TCRdb table lists in-frame clones only, not all of them. The repertoire consists of over 85,000 clones, with approximately 92% occurring once and the leading ten covering 1.9%. The sample comprised peripheral blood. The receptors derive from a woman between 50 and 59 years old with COVID-19, enrolled during active disease.

The gene calls are TRBV6-2 or TRBV6-3 and TRBJ1-6; 9 bases line up with TRBD1. CDR3 length equals 15 residues. V was clipped by 5 bases and J by 13 bases; unmatched bases: 12. Germline V gives CDR1 MNHEY, CDR2 SVGEGT. In nucleotides, the CDR3 is TGTGCCAGCAGTCCGAACAGGGACAGGGTAATCCCCCTCCACTTT. It is translated as CASSPNRDRVIPLHF.

J is TRBJ1-4 and V is TRBV11-2; TRBD1 agrees at 11 bases. This CDR3 region has 17 residues. After removal of 4 bases from V and 7 bases from J, the junction contained 11 bases not matched to a gene. The germline V gene has CDR1 SGHAT and CDR2 FQNNGV. CDR3 in amino acids: CASSYRTGGASGEKLFF. The CDR3 DNA follows: TGTGCCAGCAGCTATAGGACAGGGGGCGCGTCCGGTGAAAAACTGTTTTTT.

This sequence joins TRBV9 and TRBJ1-2; D uncertain. CDR1 is SGDLS, CDR2 YYNGEE, per germline. V was cut by 0 bases and J by 7 bases, with 10 bases left in between. This CDR3 is built from 13 residues. The CDR3, as DNA: TGTGCCAGCAGCGTAGTAAGGGCGGGTGGCTACACCTTC. Encoded protein: CASSVVRAGGYTF.

This rearrangement joins TRBV27 to TRBJ1-2, with 8 bases fitting TRBD1. V dropped 3 bases and J dropped 4; count of bases not matched to a gene: 4. The CDR3 spans 14 residues. Germline V CDR1 and CDR2: MNHEY, SMNVEV (reference sequence). DNA of the CDR3: TGTGCCAGCAGTTTGTTCGGACAGGGCTATGGCTACACCTTC. It is translated as CASSLFGQGYGYTF.

V usage is TRBV4-1 and J usage is TRBJ2-1; no definite D call. CDR3 size: 12 residues. The germline V and J ends were trimmed by 0 bases and 13 bases, with 10 bases remaining between them. CDR1 MGHRA and CDR2 YSYEKL come from the germline V gene. The CDR3 DNA follows: TGCGCCAGCAGCCAAGATCTGGCCCGTCAGTTCTTC. It specifies CASSQDLARQFF.

This rearrangement joins TRBV5-1 to TRBJ1-2; 9 nucleotides match TRBD1. The CDR3 sequence is 14 residues long. With 3 bases clipped from V and 3 bases from J, the junction kept 3 bases outside the gene matches. The V gene's germline CDR1 is SGHRS and CDR2 YFSETQ. The CDR3: CASSSTGGDYGYTF. Written as DNA, the CDR3 is TGCGCCAGCAGCTCTACAGGGGGCGACTATGGCTACACCTTC.

The rearrangement joins TRBV6-5 to TRBJ1-6; TRBD1 might be the D (5 bases). The CDR3 loop spans 15 amino acids. Germline V lookup: CDR1 MNHEY, CDR2 SVGAGI. V lost 7 bases and J lost 4, with 14 bases in between. The CDR3 region has the DNA TGTGCCAGCACTGTAAGAGCAGGGTATAATTCACCCCTCCACTTT. This sequence encodes CASTVRAGYNSPLHF.

The V and J genes are TRBV5-6 and TRBJ2-3; 8 bases are shared with TRBD1. The CDR3 runs to 14 residues. The germline V gene encodes CDR1 SGHDT and CDR2 YYEEEE. The ends lost 5 bases at V and 3 bases at J; junction bases unmatched: 5. DNA for the CDR3: TGTGCCAGCAGTTATGGACAGGGAACAGATACGCAGTATTTT. This codes for CASSYGQGTDTQYF.

This clone has at least ten counts. The chain employs TRBV2 and TRBJ1-6; 8 bases map to TRBD1. Germline loops: CDR1 SNHLY, CDR2 FYNNEI. The CDR3 covers 14 residues. Losses at the gene ends were 7 bases for V and 9 bases for J; bases not matched to a gene: 8. The CDR3, as DNA: TGTGCCAGCACCCCCCGACAGGGGAGTTCACCCCTCCACTTT. Protein sequence: CASTPRQGSSPLHF.

The V and J genes are TRBV7-9 and TRBJ1-2, with a tentative D call TRBD1 (5 bases). There are 14 residues in the CDR3. Trimming pared 1 base from V and 1 base from J, leaving 7 bases between. Germline V CDR1 and CDR2: SEHNR, FQNEAQ (reference sequence). This chain's CDR3 is CASSLDQGNYGYTF. CDR3 DNA: TGTGCCAGCAGCTTAGATCAGGGTAACTATGGCTACACCTTC. Based on the CDR3 plus reference TRBV7-9 and TRBJ1-2, the full variable domain is DTGVSQNPRHKITKRGQNVTFRCDPISEHNRLYWYRQTLGQGPEFLTYFQNEAQLEKSRLLSDRFSAERPKGSFSTLEIQRTEQGDSAMYLCASSLDQGNYGYTFGSGTRLTVV.

V usage is TRBV10-2 and J usage is TRBJ2-2, with D perhaps TRBD2 (5 bases). Germline CDR1 and CDR2: WSHSY and SAAADI. V gave up 7 bases and J gave up 6 bases, with 12 bases separating them. The CDR3 extends over 13 amino acids. The CDR3 loop is CASTNMGAGELFF. The CDR3 DNA is TGCGCCAGCACCAACATGGGAGCCGGGGAGCTGTTTTTT.

This clone was detected only once. The chain recombines TRBV30 with TRBJ1-1, with D hard to call. The CDR3 consists of 12 residues. Trimming removed 7 bases from V and 0 bases from J, with 9 bases in between. Germline-derived CDR1 and CDR2 are GTSNPN and SVGIG (reference sequence). CDR3 nucleotides: TGTGCCTCTGACACTCTGAACACTGAAGCTTTCTTT. Translated: CASDTLNTEAFF.

The chain couples TRBV28 to TRBJ1-6; weak D call: TRBD1 (5 bases). Trimming removed 7 bases from V and 6 bases from J, with 13 bases in between. From germline, CDR1 is MDHEN and CDR2 SYDVKM. The length of the CDR3 is 14 residues. CDR3 sequence (DNA): TGTGCCAGCACAGGGTGGGGTCCTAATTCACCCCTCCACTTT. Protein: CASTGWGPNSPLHF.

J is TRBJ1-5 and V is TRBV3-1 (or the pseudogene TRBV3-2), with D hard to call. Trimming took off 4 bases at V and 6 bases at J, with 10 bases between the two ends. The V gene's germline CDR1 is LGHDT and CDR2 YNNKEL (reference sequence). The CDR3 has 13 residues. The chain's CDR3 is CASSPPAGQPQHF. DNA of the CDR3: TGTGCCAGCAGCCCCCCGGCGGGTCAGCCCCAGCATTTT.

The CDR3 protein is CASSIQGFGTDTQYF. The CDR3, as DNA: TGTGCCAGTAGTATACAGGGTTTTGGGACAGATACGCAGTATTTT. The V call is TRBV19, the J call TRBJ2-3; a weak D match, TRBD1 (5 bases). The V end was cut by 2 bases, the J end by 3 bases, with 12 bases between. This CDR3 comprises 15 residues. CDR1 is LNHDA and CDR2 is SQIVND in the germline V gene (reference sequence).

The genes are TRBV28 and TRBJ1-5; 10 nucleotides line up with TRBD1. This CDR3 region has 14 residues. J was trimmed by 8 bases and V by 6 bases; bases with no gene match: 7. The germline gives CDR1 MDHEN, CDR2 SYDVKM. The CDR3 spells CASSSPGTGEPQHF. CDR3 nucleotides: TGTGCCAGCAGCTCTCCCGGGACAGGGGAGCCCCAGCATTTT.

The CDR3 protein is CASSPRQVDNYGYTF. CDR3 DNA: TGTGCCAGCAGTCCGCGACAGGTTGATAACTATGGCTACACCTTC. This chain uses TRBV27 with TRBJ1-2; D is perhaps TRBD1 (6 bases). The CDR3 is 15 residues long. Deletions cut 5 bases from V and 1 base from J, with 14 bases between. Germline CDR1 and CDR2: MNHEY and SMNVEV (reference sequence).

This clone was seen a single time. The CDR3 sequence: CASSWGLAGTGELFF. The CDR3 DNA is TGTGCCAGCAGCTGGGGACTAGCAGGAACCGGGGAGCTGTTTTTT. The chain joins TRBV5-6 to TRBJ2-2; 9 bases line up with TRBD2. This CDR3 has 15 residues. The V gene's germline CDR1 is SGHDT and CDR2 YYEEEE. With V trimmed by 3 bases and J by 5 bases, 5 bases remained unmatched.

The chain recombines TRBV5-1 with TRBJ1-5; D gene unclear. The CDR3 extends over 15 amino acids. V lost 0 bases to trimming and J lost 5 bases, with 12 bases between them. From germline, CDR1 is SGHRS and CDR2 YFSETQ. In nucleotides, the CDR3 is TGCGCCAGCAGCTTGGGCCCAGGCGCCCATCAGCCCCAGCATTTT. It yields the protein CASSLGPGAHQPQHF. The entire variable domain, with the rest obtained from reference TRBV5-1 and TRBJ1-5, is as follows: KAGVTQTPRYLIKTRGQQVTLSCSPISGHRSVSWYQQTPGQGLQFLFEYFSETQRNKGNFPGRFSGRQFSNSRSEMNVSTLELGDSALYLCASSLGPGAHQPQHFGDGTRLSIL.

Here the CDR3 reads CATSRVSVGREGAFF. For the CDR3, the DNA is TGTGCCACCAGCAGAGTGTCGGTTGGCAGGGAAGGAGCTTTCTTT. This chain uses TRBV15 with TRBJ1-1; D is perhaps TRBD1 (5 bases). V was clipped by 1 base and J by 10 bases, with 19 bases between them. The CDR3 spans 15 residues. The germline V gene has CDR1 LNHNV and CDR2 YYDKDF (reference sequence). Filled out from reference TRBV15 and TRBJ1-1, the complete variable domain reads DAMVIQNPRYQVTQFGKPVTLSCSQTLNHNVMYWYQQKSSQAPKLLFHYYDKDFNNEADTPDNFQSRRPNTSFCFLDIRSPGLGDTAMYLCATSRVSVGREGAFFGQGTRLTVV.

The genes are TRBV9 and TRBJ2-7; tentatively, D is TRBD2 (5 bases). From germline, CDR1 is SGDLS and CDR2 YYNGEE. This CDR3 has 14 amino acids. The germline V and J ends were trimmed by 0 bases and 3 bases, with 10 bases remaining between them. The CDR3 protein is CASSVELVSYEQYF. The CDR3 nucleotides read TGTGCCAGCAGCGTAGAACTAGTCAGCTACGAGCAGTACTTC.

The V and J genes are TRBV30 and TRBJ2-7; D ambiguous. Germline V CDR1 and CDR2: GTSNPN, SVGIG (reference sequence). The CDR3 runs to 12 residues. The V end lost 1 base, the J end lost 7 bases, and 11 bases lay between the germline ends. The CDR3 protein is CAWSAPTREQYF. In nucleotides, the CDR3 is TGTGCCTGGAGTGCACCGACCAGGGAGCAGTACTTC.

The gene calls are TRBV6-6 and TRBJ1-5, with a tentative D call TRBD1 (6 bases). There are 14 residues in the CDR3. Germline V gene sequence: CDR1 MNHNY, CDR2 SVGAGI (reference sequence). Deletions cut 8 bases from V and 6 bases from J, with 17 bases between. CDR3: CASRSTGTRQPQHF. CDR3 DNA sequence: TGTGCCAGCCGTTCAACAGGGACCCGTCAGCCCCAGCATTTT.

This chain uses TRBV7-2 with TRBJ2-1, with 7 bases identical to TRBD1. The CDR3 length is 17 residues. In germline, CDR1 is SGHTA, CDR2 FQGNSA. Trimming cost V 5 bases and J 3 bases; bases outside gene matches: 13. The CDR3 nucleotides read TGTGCCAGCAGCCCAAAGGGGACAGCCTCCCTCTACAATGAGCAGTTCTTC. Translated: CASSPKGTASLYNEQFF. Filled out from reference TRBV7-2 and TRBJ2-1, the complete variable domain reads GAGVSQSPSNKVTEKGKDVELRCDPISGHTALYWYRQSLGQGLEFLIYFQGNSAPDKSGLPSDRFSAERTGGSVSTLTIQRTQQEDSAVYLCASSPKGTASLYNEQFFGPGTRLTVL.

The genes are TRBV6-2 or TRBV6-3 and TRBJ1-2, with 8 bases lining up with TRBD1. CDR3 length: 13 residues. Trimming at V came to 6 bases and at J to 4 bases, leaving 4 bases not matched to a gene. CDR1 is MNHEY and CDR2 is SVGEGT in the germline V gene. CDR3 DNA sequence: TGTGCCAGCAGCCAAACAGGGGGCTATGGCTACACCTTC. It yields the protein CASSQTGGYGYTF.